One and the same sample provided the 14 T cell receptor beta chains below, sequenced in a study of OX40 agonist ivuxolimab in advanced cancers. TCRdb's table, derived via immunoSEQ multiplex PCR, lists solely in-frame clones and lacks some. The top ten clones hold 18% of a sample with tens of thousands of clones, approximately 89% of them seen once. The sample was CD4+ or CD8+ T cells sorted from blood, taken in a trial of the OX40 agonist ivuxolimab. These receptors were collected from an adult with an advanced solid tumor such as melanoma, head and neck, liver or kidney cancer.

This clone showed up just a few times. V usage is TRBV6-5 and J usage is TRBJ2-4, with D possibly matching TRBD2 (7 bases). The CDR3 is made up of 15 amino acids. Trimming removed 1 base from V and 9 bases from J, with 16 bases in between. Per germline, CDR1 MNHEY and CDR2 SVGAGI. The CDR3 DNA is TGTGCCAGCAGTTACTTGGTCGGGGGCGGGAGCATTCAGTACTTC. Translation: CASSYLVGGGSIQYF.

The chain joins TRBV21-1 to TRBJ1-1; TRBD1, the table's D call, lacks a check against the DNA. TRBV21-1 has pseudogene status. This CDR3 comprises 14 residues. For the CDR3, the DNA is TGTGCCAGCAGCAAGGACAGTACGGTCAATGAAGCTTTCTTT. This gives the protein CASSKDSTVNEAFF.

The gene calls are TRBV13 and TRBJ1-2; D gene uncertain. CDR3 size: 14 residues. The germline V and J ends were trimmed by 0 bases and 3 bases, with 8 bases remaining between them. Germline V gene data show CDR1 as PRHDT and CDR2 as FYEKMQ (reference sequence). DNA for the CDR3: TGTGCCAGCAGCTTAGGGGCAGGCCACTATGGCTACACCTTC. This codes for CASSLGAGHYGYTF. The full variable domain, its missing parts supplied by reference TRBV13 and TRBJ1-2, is AAGVIQSPRHLIKEKRETATLKCYPIPRHDTVYWYQQGPGQDPQFLISFYEKMQSDKGSIPDRFSAQQFSDYHSELNMSSLELGDSALYFCASSLGAGHYGYTFGSGTRLTVV.

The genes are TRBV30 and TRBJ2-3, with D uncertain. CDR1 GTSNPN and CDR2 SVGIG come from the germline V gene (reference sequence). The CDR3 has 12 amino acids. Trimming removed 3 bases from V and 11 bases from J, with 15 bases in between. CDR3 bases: TGTGCCTGGAGCCCCACTTCTTTTGGGCAGTATTTT. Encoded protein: CAWSPTSFGQYF.

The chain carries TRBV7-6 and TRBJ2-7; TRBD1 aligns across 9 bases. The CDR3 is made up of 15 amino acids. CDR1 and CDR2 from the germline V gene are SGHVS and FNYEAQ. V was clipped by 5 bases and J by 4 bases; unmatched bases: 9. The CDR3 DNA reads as TGTGCCAGCAGCAATAACGGGACAGGGAATTACGAGCAGTACTTC. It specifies CASSNNGTGNYEQYF.

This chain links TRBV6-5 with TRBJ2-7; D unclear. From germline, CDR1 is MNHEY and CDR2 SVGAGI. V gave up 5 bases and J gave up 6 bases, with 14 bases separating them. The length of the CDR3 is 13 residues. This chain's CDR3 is CASSEGVGFEQYF. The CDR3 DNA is TGTGCCAGCAGTGAAGGTGTAGGGTTCGAGCAGTACTTC.

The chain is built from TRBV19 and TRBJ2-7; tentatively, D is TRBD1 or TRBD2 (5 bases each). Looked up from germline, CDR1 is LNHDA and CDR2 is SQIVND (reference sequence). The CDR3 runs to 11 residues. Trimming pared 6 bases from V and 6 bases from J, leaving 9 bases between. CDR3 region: CASRGTSEQYF. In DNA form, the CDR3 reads TGTGCCAGTAGAGGGACGAGCGAGCAGTACTTC.

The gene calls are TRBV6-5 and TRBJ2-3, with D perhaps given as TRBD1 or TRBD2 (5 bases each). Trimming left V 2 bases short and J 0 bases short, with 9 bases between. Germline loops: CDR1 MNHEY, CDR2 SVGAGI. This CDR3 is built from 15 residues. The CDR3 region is CASSYLGVSTDTQYF. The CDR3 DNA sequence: TGTGCCAGCAGTTACCTGGGGGTCAGCACAGATACGCAGTATTTT.

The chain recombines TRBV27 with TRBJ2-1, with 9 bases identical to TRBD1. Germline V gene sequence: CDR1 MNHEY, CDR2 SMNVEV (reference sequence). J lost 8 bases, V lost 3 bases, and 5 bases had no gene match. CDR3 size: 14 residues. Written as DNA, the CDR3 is TGTGCCAGCAGTTTTCCGGGACAGGGCGATGAGCAGTTCTTC. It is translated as CASSFPGQGDEQFF.

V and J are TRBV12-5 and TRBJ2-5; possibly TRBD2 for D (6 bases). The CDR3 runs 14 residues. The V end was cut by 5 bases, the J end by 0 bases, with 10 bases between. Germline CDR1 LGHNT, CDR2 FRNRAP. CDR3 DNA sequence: TGTGCTAGTGGTCCGGGGGACTACCAAGAGACCCAGTACTTC. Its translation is CASGPGDYQETQYF.

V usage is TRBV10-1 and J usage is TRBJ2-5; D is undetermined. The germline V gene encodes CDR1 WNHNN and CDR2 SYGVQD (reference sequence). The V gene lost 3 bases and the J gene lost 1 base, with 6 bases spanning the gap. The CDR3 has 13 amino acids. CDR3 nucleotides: TGCGCCAGCAGTGAAGGCCTCCAAGAGACCCAGTACTTC. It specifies CASSEGLQETQYF.

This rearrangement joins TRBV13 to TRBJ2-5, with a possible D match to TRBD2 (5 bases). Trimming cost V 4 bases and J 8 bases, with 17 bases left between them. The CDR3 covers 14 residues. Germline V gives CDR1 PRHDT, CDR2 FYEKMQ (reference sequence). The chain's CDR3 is CASSSRDRLNTQYF. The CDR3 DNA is TGTGCCAGCAGCTCACGGGATCGCTTAAATACCCAGTACTTC.

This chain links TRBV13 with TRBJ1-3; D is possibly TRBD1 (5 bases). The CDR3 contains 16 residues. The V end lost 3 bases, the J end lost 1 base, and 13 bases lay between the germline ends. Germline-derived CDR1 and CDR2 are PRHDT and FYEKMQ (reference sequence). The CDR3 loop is CASSFAGSGSGNTIYF. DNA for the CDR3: TGTGCCAGCAGCTTCGCAGGGTCGGGATCTGGAAACACCATATATTTT.

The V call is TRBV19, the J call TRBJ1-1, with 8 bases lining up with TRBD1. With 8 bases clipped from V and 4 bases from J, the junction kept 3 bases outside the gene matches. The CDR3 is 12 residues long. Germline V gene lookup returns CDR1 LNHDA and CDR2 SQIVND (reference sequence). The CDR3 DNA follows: TGTGCCAGTGAACAGGGGGGCACTGAAGCTTTCTTT. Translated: CASEQGGTEAFF. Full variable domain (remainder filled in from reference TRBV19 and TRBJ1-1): DGGITQSPKYLFRKEGQNVTLSCEQNLNHDAMYWYRQDPGQGLRLIYYSQIVNDFQKGDIAEGYSVSREKKESFPLTVTSAQKNPTAFYLCASEQGGTEAFFGQGTRLTVV.